This T cell receptor (beta chain) was documented in a study of T cells in Graves' hyperthyroidism and ophthalmopathy. Looked up from germline, CDR1 is LNHDA and CDR2 is SQIVND (reference sequence). V was clipped by 4 bases and J by 0 bases; unmatched bases: 5. The CDR3 sequence is 16 residues long. The study, taken as a whole, reports: In the analysis, a 13 V-J model separated ophthalmopathy from stable hyperthyroidism.

About this clonotype: The antigen remains unidentified.

RNA transcripts yielded amplified TCR beta CDR3 regions. In the first-round RT-PCR of the TCR CDR3, the HTBI primer set was used. TCRdb re-called the multiplex PCR reads with MiXCR, one entry per CDR3 protein. This table has roughly 580,000 distinct CDR3 sequences, around 13% appearing once. This blood was taken when hyperthyroidism was first diagnosed, before any ophthalmopathy symptoms existed. The receptor was isolated from a woman in her twenties or thirties with Graves' hyperthyroidism that later progressed to Graves' ophthalmopathy. The chain has TRBV19 and TRBJ1-5; 8 bases agree with TRBD1. Input material: blood. In DNA form, the CDR3 reads TGTGCCAGTAGTACGACAGGGGCCGATAGCAATCAGCCCCAGCATTTT. It encodes CASSTTGADSNQPQHF.